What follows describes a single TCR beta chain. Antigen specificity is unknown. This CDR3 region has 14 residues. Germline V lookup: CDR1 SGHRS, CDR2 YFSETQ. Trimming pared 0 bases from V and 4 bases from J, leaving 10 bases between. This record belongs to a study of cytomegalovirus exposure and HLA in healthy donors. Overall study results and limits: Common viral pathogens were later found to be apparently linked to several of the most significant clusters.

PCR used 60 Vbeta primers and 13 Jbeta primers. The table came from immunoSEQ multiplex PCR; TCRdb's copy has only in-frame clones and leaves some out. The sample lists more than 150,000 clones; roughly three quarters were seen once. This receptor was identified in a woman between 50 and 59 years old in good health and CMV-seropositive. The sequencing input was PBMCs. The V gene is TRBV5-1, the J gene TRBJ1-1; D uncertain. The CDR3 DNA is TGCGCCAGCAGCTTGGAGCCTTACAGCACTGAAGCTTTCTTT. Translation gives CASSLEPYSTEAFF.